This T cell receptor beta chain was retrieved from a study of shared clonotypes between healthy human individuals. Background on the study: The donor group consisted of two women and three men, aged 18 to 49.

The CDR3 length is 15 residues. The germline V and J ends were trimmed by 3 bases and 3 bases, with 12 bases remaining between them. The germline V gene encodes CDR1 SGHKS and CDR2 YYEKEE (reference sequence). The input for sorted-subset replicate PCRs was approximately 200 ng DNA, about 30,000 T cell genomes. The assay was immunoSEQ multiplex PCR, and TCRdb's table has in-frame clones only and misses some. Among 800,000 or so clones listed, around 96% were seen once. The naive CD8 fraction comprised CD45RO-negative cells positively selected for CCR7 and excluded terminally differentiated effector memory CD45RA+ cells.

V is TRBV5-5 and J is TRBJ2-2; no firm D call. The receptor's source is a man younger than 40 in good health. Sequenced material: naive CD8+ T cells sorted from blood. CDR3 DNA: TGTGCCAGCAGCTCCCCCCTCTTCCACACCGGGGAGCTGTTTTTT. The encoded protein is CASSSPLFHTGELFF.